Shown below are 7 T cell receptor beta chains from a single sample sequenced in a study of T cell changes during pregnancy in multiple sclerosis. Data came from immunoSEQ multiplex PCR; TCRdb stores just in-frame clones and leaves some out. The table records more than 40,000 clones, roughly 90% of them present only once. The sequencing here drew on peripheral blood, taken in the first trimester of pregnancy. The origin of the receptors is a female donor in good health, enrolled as a control in a pregnancy study.

This clone was detected once. The rearrangement uses TRBV28 and TRBJ1-2; 7 bases match TRBD1. The CDR3 has 12 amino acids. The germline CDR1 and CDR2 sequences are MDHEN and SYDVKM. V lost 5 bases and J lost 8; bases outside the gene matches: 5. CDR3 bases: TGTGCCAGCAGTCTCCGGACAGGCGGCTACACCTTC. Its translation: CASSLRTGGYTF.

This clone was seen a single time. V usage is TRBV7-3 and J usage is TRBJ2-7, with a possible D match to TRBD1 (6 bases). CDR3 length equals 14 residues. Trimming took 5 bases from V and 2 from J, leaving 13 bases between them. CDR1 is SGHTA and CDR2 is FQGTGA in the germline V gene. In nucleotides, the CDR3 is TGTGCCAGCAGCAAATCCGGACAGACCTACGAGCAGTACTTC. This encodes CASSKSGQTYEQYF.

The rearrangement joins TRBV21-1 to TRBJ1-2; the table assigns TRBD1, which was not confirmed against the DNA. TRBV21-1 is recorded as a pseudogene. The CDR3 covers 15 residues. This CDR3 is CASSSWGQKNYGYTF. CDR3 nucleotide sequence: TGTGCCAGCAGCAGCTGGGGACAGAAAAACTATGGCTACACCTTC.

The V gene is TRBV19, the J gene TRBJ1-2, with 7 bases identical to TRBD1. This CDR3 region has 13 residues. The trim removed 5 bases at V and 8 bases at J, leaving 8 bases unmatched. Germline V lookup: CDR1 LNHDA, CDR2 SQIVND (reference sequence). The CDR3 protein is CASSQTGPRGYTF. CDR3 sequence (DNA): TGTGCCAGTAGTCAGACAGGGCCGAGGGGCTACACCTTC.

This rearrangement joins TRBV5-5 to TRBJ1-4; weak D call: TRBD1 (5 bases). The CDR3 is 15 amino acids. Between the trimmed V and J ends, which lost 1 base and 7 bases, there was a span of 14 bases. The germline V gene encodes CDR1 SGHKS and CDR2 YYEKEE (reference sequence). The CDR3 DNA follows: TGTGCCAGCAGCTTGCGGGGGGATTGGCGTGAAAAACTGTTTTTT. Its protein is CASSLRGDWREKLFF.

The chain combines TRBV5-5 with TRBJ2-1; 7 bases agree with TRBD2. V was pared by 4 bases and J by 2 bases, with 3 bases of the junction left unmatched. This CDR3 is built from 14 residues. The V gene's germline CDR1 is SGHKS and CDR2 YYEKEE (reference sequence). In DNA form, the CDR3 reads TGTGCCAGCAGCCGAGCGGGACCCTACAATGAGCAGTTCTTC. It specifies CASSRAGPYNEQFF.

The chain has TRBV7-6 and TRBJ2-2, with D possibly TRBD1 on 6 matching bases. Looked up from germline, CDR1 is SGHVS and CDR2 is FNYEAQ. CDR3 length equals 17 residues. V was cut by 1 base and J by 3 bases, with 15 bases left in between. The CDR3 here is CASSLVAGVLDTGELFF. The CDR3 DNA reads TGTGCCAGCAGCTTAGTTGCAGGGGTATTGGACACCGGGGAGCTGTTTTTT.